The 16 T cell receptor beta chains below come from one sample, sequenced in a study of vaccination effects on CD4 cells after COVID-19. Investigators separated out CD4+ T cells once more than nine days of culture had passed. From March to December 2020, the person had a SARS-CoV-2 infection that was confirmed by PCR. Participants got two doses of BNT162b2 or mRNA-1273 vaccine. Their antigens are not known. TCRdb's table, derived via immunoSEQ multiplex PCR, lists solely in-frame clones and lacks some. Of tens of thousands of clones listed, nearly 75% were seen once; the top ten hold about 5.4%. The material was CD4+ T cells from PBMCs cultured without peptide, obtained after COVID-19 vaccination. All receptors derive from a human donor who had a prior SARS-CoV-2 infection.

The chain has TRBV27 and TRBJ1-2; 11 bases agree with TRBD1. CDR1 MNHEY and CDR2 SMNVEV come from the germline V gene (reference sequence). This CDR3 is built from 15 residues. V shed 6 bases and J 8 bases; nucleotides not matched to a gene: 11. CDR3 residues: CASRAWTGGSKGYTF. The CDR3 DNA follows: TGTGCCAGCAGAGCCTGGACAGGGGGCTCGAAAGGCTACACCTTC.

The V call is TRBV11-3, the J call TRBJ2-1, with TRBD2 matching over 15 bases. V lost 5 bases and J lost 10; bases outside the gene matches: 9. There are 16 residues in the CDR3. Per germline, CDR1 SGHNT and CDR2 YENEEA. This CDR3 is CASSQRTSGRGMEQFF. The CDR3 bases are TGTGCCAGCAGCCAGCGGACTAGCGGGAGGGGTATGGAGCAGTTCTTC.

The genes are TRBV6-5 and TRBJ2-5; D is perhaps TRBD1 (6 bases). This CDR3 comprises 15 residues. CDR1 and CDR2 from the germline V gene are MNHEY and SVGAGI. Trimming left V 2 bases short and J 1 base short, with 11 bases between. This CDR3 reads CASSYRMGAQETQYF. CDR3 coding DNA: TGTGCCAGCAGTTACCGGATGGGGGCCCAAGAGACCCAGTACTTC.

This chain links TRBV3-1 (or the pseudogene TRBV3-2) with TRBJ1-3; D uncertain. The CDR3 runs 15 residues. Trimming stripped 4 bases from V and 0 bases from J, with 10 bases between. Germline V gene data show CDR1 as LGHDT and CDR2 as YNNKEL (reference sequence). CDR3 sequence (DNA): TGTGCCAGCAGCCTCCCGAGGGACTCTGGAAACACCATATATTTT. Protein sequence: CASSLPRDSGNTIYF.

J is TRBJ2-2 and V is TRBV6-5; D uncertain. CDR1 is MNHEY, CDR2 SVGAGI, per germline. This CDR3 spans 15 amino acids. V lost 6 bases and J 3 bases, leaving 14 bases between the germline ends. The CDR3 bases are TGTGCCAGCAGCTTAGACCGGCAGGACACCGGGGAGCTGTTTTTT. Protein product: CASSLDRQDTGELFF.

The chain employs TRBV11-2 and TRBJ2-4; 12 nucleotides agree with TRBD2. The germline V gene encodes CDR1 SGHAT and CDR2 FQNNGV. The CDR3 sequence is 17 residues long. V was pared by 3 bases and J by 0 bases, with 3 bases of the junction left unmatched. The CDR3 sequence is CASSFGGLAGAKNIQYF. The CDR3 DNA sequence: TGTGCCAGCAGCTTTGGGGGACTAGCGGGAGCCAAAAACATTCAGTACTTC.

The chain has TRBV2 and TRBJ2-2, with TRBD1 matching over 7 bases. This CDR3 region has 14 residues. CDR1 SNHLY and CDR2 FYNNEI come from the germline V gene. After removal of 6 bases from V and 4 bases from J, the junction contained 5 bases not matched to a gene. CDR3 nucleotide sequence: TGTGCCAGCAGATCCCGGGACAGCACCGGGGAGCTGTTTTTT. It yields the protein CASRSRDSTGELFF.

This chain links TRBV27 with TRBJ2-5; D uncertain. The CDR3 runs to 13 residues. Trimming left V 7 bases short and J 5 bases short, with 14 bases between. Germline V lookup: CDR1 MNHEY, CDR2 SMNVEV (reference sequence). The CDR3 spells CASTFISFETQYF. The DNA of the CDR3 is TGTGCCAGCACTTTTATCAGTTTCGAGACCCAGTACTTC.

This clone was found a few times. The genes are TRBV11-3 and TRBJ2-5, with TRBD1 as a possible D gene (6 bases). The CDR3 consists of 14 residues. Germline CDR1 reads SGHNT; CDR2 reads YENEEA. V lost 0 bases to trimming and J lost 3 bases, with 8 bases between them. The CDR3 is CASSLERTEETQYF. The CDR3 DNA is TGTGCCAGCAGCTTAGAGAGGACAGAAGAGACCCAGTACTTC.

This clone occurred once. This chain links TRBV13 with TRBJ2-2, with D maybe TRBD1 (8 bases). Looked up from germline, CDR1 is PRHDT and CDR2 is FYEKMQ (reference sequence). Trimming took 5 bases from V and 0 from J, leaving 16 bases between them. The CDR3 is 17 residues long. The CDR3 DNA follows: TGTGCCAGCAGCCCAAGGGGGGGACAGGCGAACACCGGGGAGCTGTTTTTT. This sequence encodes CASSPRGGQANTGELFF.

This clone was observed a few times. The chain joins TRBV5-1 to TRBJ2-1; D may correspond to TRBD1 or TRBD2 (5 bases each). CDR1 and CDR2 (germline): SGHRS, YFSETQ. The CDR3 is 12 amino acids. The V end lost 4 bases, the J end lost 9 bases, and 11 bases lay between the germline ends. The CDR3 here is CASSRDGGEQFF. The CDR3, as DNA: TGCGCCAGCAGCCGGGACGGCGGTGAGCAGTTCTTC.

The count of this clone is one. This rearrangement joins TRBV7-2 to TRBJ1-2; D is unresolved. The CDR3 runs to 14 residues. Deletions cut 6 bases from V and 8 bases from J, with 19 bases between. Germline values: CDR1 SGHTA, CDR2 FQGNSA. As DNA, the CDR3 is TGTGCCAGCAGTCCTCATAGGGAGGGCCCCGGCTACACCTTC. It yields the protein CASSPHREGPGYTF.

The genes are TRBV7-9 and TRBJ2-3; D not certain. The germline gives CDR1 SEHNR, CDR2 FQNEAQ (reference sequence). The CDR3 is 12 amino acids. Trimming shortened V by 5 bases and J by 6 bases, and 9 bases separated the two germline ends. This CDR3 reads CASSINLDTQYF. CDR3 DNA: TGTGCCAGCAGCATAAACTTGGATACGCAGTATTTT.

This chain uses TRBV2 with TRBJ2-5; 7 positions match TRBD1. The CDR3 sequence is 13 residues long. V shed 6 bases and J 4 bases; nucleotides not matched to a gene: 5. Germline lookup yields CDR1 SNHLY and CDR2 FYNNEI. In DNA, the CDR3 is TGTGCCAGCAGGGCGACAGGGTCAGAGACCCAGTACTTC. Amino acid sequence: CASRATGSETQYF.

This clone was recorded a few times. The chain links TRBV9 to TRBJ2-5; D may be TRBD1 (6 bases). The CDR3 has 15 residues. From germline, CDR1 is SGDLS and CDR2 YYNGEE. The ends were cut back, 4 bases at V and 3 bases at J, with 16 bases in the middle. The CDR3 sequence is CASSYGPGVEETQYF. CDR3 bases: TGTGCCAGCAGCTATGGACCAGGGGTCGAAGAGACCCAGTACTTC.

The chain uses TRBV5-5 and TRBJ2-5; TRBD2 aligns across 14 bases. Germline V lookup: CDR1 SGHKS, CDR2 YYEKEE (reference sequence). The CDR3 totals 17 residues. V was pared by 4 bases and J by 3 bases, with 8 bases of the junction left unmatched. CDR3 in amino acids: CASSTGTSGGLEETQYF. DNA of the CDR3: TGTGCCAGCAGCACCGGGACTAGCGGGGGTCTGGAAGAGACCCAGTACTTC.